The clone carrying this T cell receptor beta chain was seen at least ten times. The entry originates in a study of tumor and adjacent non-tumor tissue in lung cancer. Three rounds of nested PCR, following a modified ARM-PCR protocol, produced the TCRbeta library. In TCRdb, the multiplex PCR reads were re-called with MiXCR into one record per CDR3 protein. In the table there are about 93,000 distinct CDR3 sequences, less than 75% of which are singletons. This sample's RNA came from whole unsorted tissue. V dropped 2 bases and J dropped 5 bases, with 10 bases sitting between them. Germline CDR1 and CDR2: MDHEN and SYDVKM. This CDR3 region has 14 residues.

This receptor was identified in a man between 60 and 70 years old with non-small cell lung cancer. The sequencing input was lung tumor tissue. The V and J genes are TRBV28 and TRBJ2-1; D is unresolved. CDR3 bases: TGTGCCAGCAGTTTAAGGAGACCTGACAATGAGCAGTTCTTC. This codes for CASSLRRPDNEQFF.